A single T cell receptor (beta chain) is shown here with its context. Its antigen has not been determined. The method was 5' RACE. The input for every TCR library was 3500 ng of total RNA. cDNA was synthesized with SMARTScribe reverse transcriptase in eight separate reactions per sample. During cDNA synthesis, template switching was used to introduce unique molecular identifiers that contained a 6-nucleotide sample barcode. Two nested PCRs of 16 and 9 cycles amplified the TCRalpha and TCRbeta cDNA, and bead purification followed each PCR. Before amplification, the cDNA was treated with uracil DNA-glycosylase and purified using the QIAquick PCR purification kit. The second PCR added Illumina TruSeq-compatible adapters along with sample-specific barcodes. Library quality and concentration were assessed using TapeStation and Qubit, and about 4.7 ng of each library was pooled. Sequencing of pooled libraries was carried out on an Illumina HiSeq2500 single-index Rapid Run using 2 x 100 bp reads and custom sequencing primers. The authors' pipeline ran thus. MiGEC version 1.2.6 was used for UMI-based consensus assembly to correct PCR and sequencing errors. MiXCR version 2.1.1 was used for V(D)J alignment, clonotype assembly and CDR3 extraction. Gene usage, clonotype sharing and MAIT/NKT TCR abundance were normalised by analysing the top 1000, 10 000 and 20 000 clonotypes per sample. Diversity was computed as the inverse Simpson index with the vegan R package after downsampling to 27 000 UMIs. Paired Mann-Whitney U tests on discordant twin pairs were used, with Benjamini-Hochberg multiple-testing correction. Through TCRdb reprocessing, the reads give one entry per CDR3 protein sequence; DNA is omitted. These V and J calls originate from TCRdb's pipeline instead of the authors' own analysis. The sample table records about 200,000 distinct CDR3 sequences. Around 7.6% of the sample comes from the top ten.

From each donor, an approximately 2.6 ml peripheral blood sample was collected into PAXgene tubes and kept at -80 degrees C. Without any T cell sorting, total RNA was extracted from whole blood using the PAXgene blood miRNA kit on an automated QIAcube. Peripheral blood from monozygotic twin pairs concordant or discordant for inflammatory bowel disease was subjected to deep TCRalpha and TCRbeta repertoire profiling with unique molecular barcoding. For every twin pair, smoking habits were documented, and each individual was categorised as a current, former or never smoker. The data are from a study of monozygotic twins with inflammatory bowel disease (dated by TCRdb to the late 2010s). With regard to the full study: A total of about 28 monozygotic twin pairs were included in the full study, comprising nine German pairs (four IBD-concordant, five IBD-discordant) and 19 IBD-discordant Danish pairs. Within discordant pairs, disease-associated traits were sought mainly by comparing IBD patients with their genetically identical healthy co-twins. Each individual had, on average, about 151 000 unique TCRalpha sequences and 181 000 unique TCRbeta sequences available for analysis.

The full study reports these points: No difference in repertoire similarity was observed between concordant and discordant twins, possibly owing to limited statistical power. Because patients were on differing immunosuppressive treatments, the repertoires may have picked up extra background noise and inter-individual variability. The analysis was unable to tell apart different T cell subtypes. Compared with healthy twins, IBD patients had fewer clonotypes in common with other individuals, a difference most pronounced in patients showing signs of disease activity. No single strong signal or clonotype linked to IBD turned up in the results, so the idea that one exists was not supported. TCRbeta repertoire diversity, by inverse Simpson index, was decreased in IBD patients compared with their healthy co-twins.

The clonotype was recovered from a human donor with ulcerative colitis or Crohn's disease, or a healthy co-twin of an affected twin (not recorded which). Sequenced: blood.

The CDR3 corresponds to CASRLTEGGYTF. The rearrangement joined TRBV7-8 to TRBJ1-2; the TCRdb call, TRBD1, lacks DNA for checking. The CDR3 numbers 12 residues from cysteine through phenylalanine. No DNA is listed. As encoded in the germline V gene, CDR1 is SGHVS while CDR2 is FQNEAQ.